Below, 25 T cell receptor beta chains from the same sample are listed, as sequenced in a study of blood T cell repertoires in COVID-19. TCRdb's table, derived via immunoSEQ multiplex PCR, lists solely in-frame clones and lacks some. The sample carries 90,000 to 120,000 clones, around 85% recorded once. Sequenced material: PBMCs or T cells enriched from blood (not recorded which). The receptor set was obtained from a woman between 45 and 60 years old who had recovered from COVID-19.

The chain is built from TRBV5-1 and TRBJ2-5; 8 nucleotides agree with TRBD1. There are 14 residues in the CDR3. The J segment lost 6 bases and the V segment lost 4 bases, leaving 8 bases of the junction unmatched. Germline V gene sequence: CDR1 SGHRS, CDR2 YFSETQ. CDR3 sequence (DNA): TGCGCCAGCAGCGCGGGACAGGAGGGCCAGACCCAGTACTTC. Protein product: CASSAGQEGQTQYF.

The chain carries TRBV4-1 and TRBJ2-2; 7 bases fit TRBD1. From germline, CDR1 is MGHRA and CDR2 YSYEKL. This CDR3 has 19 amino acids. The V and J ends lost 6 bases and 3 bases, in that order; junction bases with no gene match: 19. CDR3: CASSRRPAITGVDTGELFF. The CDR3 DNA sequence: TGCGCCAGCAGTCGTCGACCTGCCATCACAGGGGTGGACACCGGGGAGCTGTTTTTT.

This chain links TRBV5-1 with TRBJ2-1; TRBD2 matches at 9 bases. In germline, CDR1 is SGHRS, CDR2 YFSETQ. The trim removed 0 bases at V and 9 bases at J, leaving 10 bases unmatched. This CDR3 is built from 16 residues. The DNA for the CDR3 is TGCGCCAGCAGCTTGGCATTCGCGGGAGGGCCCGGTGAGCAGTTCTTC. Protein sequence: CASSLAFAGGPGEQFF.

J is TRBJ1-1 and V is TRBV30; TRBD1 is a possible D gene (6 bases). V dropped 1 base and J dropped 7 bases, with 10 bases sitting between them. Germline loops: CDR1 GTSNPN, CDR2 SVGIG (reference sequence). This CDR3 contains 12 residues. The CDR3 region is CAWSAGAGEAFF. In DNA, the CDR3 is TGTGCCTGGAGTGCAGGGGCAGGTGAAGCTTTCTTT.

The rearrangement links TRBV12-3 or TRBV12-4 to TRBJ2-3; D is possibly TRBD1 (6 bases). V was pared by 6 bases and J by 4 bases, with 11 bases between. CDR3 size: 13 residues. In nucleotides, the CDR3 is TGTGCCAGCAGACCCGCAGGGGCAGATACGCAGTATTTT. Protein sequence: CASRPAGADTQYF.

This chain links TRBV5-4 with TRBJ1-5, with a tentative D call TRBD1 (6 bases). The CDR3 length is 14 residues. Germline CDR1 SGHNT, CDR2 YYREEE (reference sequence). The V and J ends lost 4 bases and 3 bases respectively, with 11 bases between them. CDR3 loop: CASSRQGFNQPQHF. CDR3 sequence (DNA): TGTGCCAGCAGCCGCCAGGGGTTCAATCAGCCCCAGCATTTT.

This rearrangement joins TRBV3-1 (or the pseudogene TRBV3-2) to TRBJ2-6; D uncertain. CDR3 size: 13 residues. Per germline, CDR1 LGHDT and CDR2 YNNKEL (reference sequence). V was cut by 7 bases and J by 4 bases, with 8 bases left in between. The CDR3 region has the DNA TGTGCCAGCACCTCCAGGGGGGCCAACGTCCTGACTTTC. Translation gives CASTSRGANVLTF.

This sequence joins TRBV6-4 and TRBJ1-5; unclear D gene. Per germline, CDR1 MRHNA and CDR2 SNTAGT. The germline V and J ends were trimmed by 2 bases and 7 bases, with 18 bases remaining between them. The CDR3 extends over 16 amino acids. CDR3 loop: CASSDREDLREQPQHF. The CDR3 DNA reads TGTGCCAGCAGTGACCGTGAGGATCTACGGGAGCAGCCCCAGCATTTT.

V gene TRBV10-2 combines with J gene TRBJ2-3; D is unresolved. CDR3 size: 14 residues. Trimming removed 6 bases at V and 0 bases at J, with 10 bases between. Per germline, CDR1 WSHSY and CDR2 SAAADI. The CDR3: CASRTGASTDTQYF. The CDR3 DNA reads TGCGCCAGCAGGACCGGAGCGAGCACAGATACGCAGTATTTT.

V usage is TRBV6-6 and J usage is TRBJ1-3; 8 bases agree with TRBD1. CDR1 and CDR2 (germline): MNHNY, SVGAGI (reference sequence). This CDR3 has 14 residues. The V gene end was trimmed by 11 bases and the J gene end by 0 bases; junction bases not matched to a gene: 6. CDR3 sequence reads: CAASTGGSGNTIYF. CDR3 nucleotides: TGTGCCGCCAGTACAGGGGGCTCTGGAAACACCATATATTTT.

This clone was picked up a small number of times. This chain joins TRBV24-1 and TRBJ2-3; D is possibly TRBD2 (5 bases). V lost 3 bases and J lost 3, with 15 bases in between. This CDR3 contains 16 residues. The V gene's germline CDR1 is KGHDR and CDR2 SFDVKD. The CDR3 loop is CATSDKGRRGTDTQYF. The CDR3 DNA sequence: TGTGCCACCAGTGATAAAGGTCGTAGAGGGACAGATACGCAGTATTTT.

The gene calls are TRBV11-2 and TRBJ1-4, with TRBD1 matching over 11 bases. The germline gives CDR1 SGHAT, CDR2 FQNNGV. The V gene end was trimmed by 4 bases and the J gene end by 4 bases; junction bases not matched to a gene: 5. This CDR3 comprises 16 residues. Written as DNA, the CDR3 is TGTGCCAGCAGCTCCGGGACAGGGGGTATTAATGAAAAACTGTTTTTT. Translated: CASSSGTGGINEKLFF. The full variable domain, its missing parts supplied by reference TRBV11-2 and TRBJ1-4, is EAGVAQSPRYKIIEKRQSVAFWCNPISGHATLYWYQQILGQGPKLLIQFQNNGVVDDSQLPKDRFSAERLKGVDSTLKIQPAKLEDSAVYLCASSSGTGGINEKLFFGSGTQLSVL.

The J gene is TRBJ2-7, the V gene TRBV5-6; tentative D call: TRBD2 (7 bases). The length of the CDR3 is 15 residues. With 4 bases removed from V and 4 bases from J, the gap between germline ends came to 18 bases. Germline CDR1 SGHDT, CDR2 YYEEEE. The CDR3 protein is CASSPGLTQGYEQYF. In nucleotides, the CDR3 is TGTGCCAGCAGCCCGGGACTAACCCAGGGGTACGAGCAGTACTTC.

There are a few counts of this clone. This sequence joins TRBV12-3 or TRBV12-4 and TRBJ2-3; D remains unclear. V gave up 6 bases and J gave up 2 bases, with 6 bases separating them. The CDR3 length is 12 residues. CDR3 nucleotide sequence: TGTGCCAGCAGACCTAACACAGATACGCAGTATTTT. Protein: CASRPNTDTQYF.

This chain links TRBV29-1 with TRBJ2-7; TRBD2 matches 7 bases. The CDR3 is made up of 14 amino acids. J gave up 3 bases and V 1 base, and 6 bases lay outside the gene matches. Germline assignment: CDR1 SQVTM and CDR2 ANQGSEA. The chain's CDR3 is CSVEVERGDYEQYF. CDR3 nucleotide sequence: TGCAGCGTTGAAGTGGAACGGGGGGACTACGAGCAGTACTTC.

The V and J genes are TRBV12-3 or TRBV12-4 and TRBJ1-5, with a weak D call TRBD1 (5 bases). With 1 base removed from V and 7 bases from J, the gap between germline ends came to 8 bases. This CDR3 spans 13 amino acids. CDR3 in DNA: TGTGCCAGCAGTTTAGGGGGGGACCAGCCCCAGCATTTT. Amino acids: CASSLGGDQPQHF.

The gene calls are TRBV3-1 (or the pseudogene TRBV3-2) and TRBJ2-1, with 8 bases fitting TRBD2. Germline CDR1 reads LGHDT; CDR2 reads YNNKEL (reference sequence). The CDR3 covers 22 residues. Trimming at V came to 0 bases and at J to 0 bases, leaving 19 bases not matched to a gene. The CDR3 is CASSQDGFIGTRRESSYNEQFF. The CDR3 DNA reads as TGTGCCAGCAGCCAAGATGGGTTTATTGGGACTAGGCGGGAGAGCTCCTACAATGAGCAGTTCTTC.

The chain recombines TRBV27 with TRBJ1-2; perhaps TRBD1 as D (6 bases). Looked up from germline, CDR1 is MNHEY and CDR2 is SMNVEV (reference sequence). CDR3 length: 13 amino acids. Between the trimmed V and J ends, which lost 3 bases and 7 bases, there was a span of 12 bases. Here the CDR3 reads CASSFPGGGGYTF. The CDR3 region has the DNA TGTGCCAGCAGTTTTCCGGGGGGCGGTGGCTACACCTTC.

The rearrangement uses TRBV10-3 and TRBJ1-1, with 7 bases matching TRBD1. V was clipped by 6 bases and J by 3 bases; unmatched bases: 4. CDR3 length: 13 amino acids. Germline assignment: CDR1 ENHRY and CDR2 SYGVKD. CDR3 residues: CAISAGTDTEAFF. DNA of the CDR3: TGTGCCATCAGCGCCGGGACAGACACTGAAGCTTTCTTT.

V and J are TRBV19 and TRBJ2-5; the D gene is possibly TRBD1 (6 bases). Trimming took off 3 bases at V and 5 bases at J, with 10 bases between the two ends. The CDR3 contains 13 residues. Germline CDR1 LNHDA, CDR2 SQIVND (reference sequence). The CDR3 coding sequence is TGTGCCAGTAGTATTCAGGGGCTGGAGACCCAGTACTTC. Translating gives CASSIQGLETQYF.

The V call is TRBV10-2, the J call TRBJ2-7; weak D call: TRBD2 (6 bases). CDR1 and CDR2 (germline): WSHSY, SAAADI. The CDR3 runs 14 residues. Trimming shortened V by 6 bases and J by 0 bases, and 12 bases separated the two germline ends. DNA for the CDR3: TGCGCCAGCAGCGGGACTGACCCCTCCTACGAGCAGTACTTC. Amino acid sequence: CASSGTDPSYEQYF.

This chain joins TRBV5-1 and TRBJ2-7, with D possibly TRBD2 on 5 matching bases. V gave up 0 bases and J gave up 7 bases, with 17 bases separating them. CDR1 is SGHRS, CDR2 YFSETQ, per germline. The CDR3 runs to 15 residues. Here the CDR3 reads CASSLAGGSTGEQYF. Written as DNA, the CDR3 is TGCGCCAGCAGCTTGGCCGGAGGATCAACCGGGGAGCAGTACTTC. Looking up the rest from reference TRBV5-1 and TRBJ2-7 gives the full variable domain: KAGVTQTPRYLIKTRGQQVTLSCSPISGHRSVSWYQQTPGQGLQFLFEYFSETQRNKGNFPGRFSGRQFSNSRSEMNVSTLELGDSALYLCASSLAGGSTGEQYFGPGTRLTVT.

This clone has a single count. This chain joins TRBV12-3 or TRBV12-4 and TRBJ1-1, with D unresolved. The CDR3 totals 13 residues. V lost 8 bases to trimming and J lost 2 bases, with 12 bases between them. The CDR3 bases are TGTGCCAGCGGACTACAGAGTAACACTGAAGCTTTCTTT. It specifies CASGLQSNTEAFF.

This clone appeared once. This sequence joins TRBV16 and TRBJ2-6; D not resolved. CDR3 length: 16 amino acids. Trimming removed 4 bases from V and 0 bases from J, with 10 bases in between. Germline loops: CDR1 KGHSY, CDR2 FQNENV. The CDR3 DNA is TGTGCCAGCAGCCTACTGAGTTACTCTGGGGCCAACGTCCTGACTTTC. Translated, it gives CASSLLSYSGANVLTF.

The chain combines TRBV2 with TRBJ1-4; 7 nucleotides align to TRBD1. The CDR3 runs 15 residues. Germline V gene sequence: CDR1 SNHLY, CDR2 FYNNEI. J lost 5 bases, V lost 2 bases, and 5 bases had no gene match. The CDR3 spells CASSETGTANEKLFF. The CDR3 region has the DNA TGTGCCAGCAGTGAAACCGGGACAGCAAATGAAAAACTGTTTTTT.